This T cell receptor beta chain was identified in a study of T cell clonality in common variable immunodeficiency. Overall study findings and caveats: Fewer deletions and N-nucleotide insertions were reportedly seen in common variable immunodeficiency TCR beta sequences. TCRbeta clonality was increased in CVID versus healthy controls.

Sequencing input was equivalent genomic DNA from CVID and controls. TCRdb's table, derived via immunoSEQ multiplex PCR, lists solely in-frame clones and lacks some. The profile covers about 26,000 clones, none occurring a single time. Reduced serum IgG, IgA and/or IgM plus specific antibody deficiency defined CVID. For at least one year, all CVID subjects received replacement immunoglobulin. This clone came up many times. Its antigen is currently unknown. The read falls 3 residues short of the CDR3 end, and the missing part is taken from the germline J gene. Germline V gene data show CDR1 as SGHRS and CDR2 as YFSETQ. V lost 0 bases to trimming and J lost 6 bases; unmatched junction nucleotides: 7. The CDR3 is made up of 16 amino acids.

This chain connects TRBV5-1 to TRBJ1-5, with 9 bases that match TRBD1. Sequencing input: peripheral blood mononuclear cells. This sequence originates from a human donor with common variable immunodeficiency. The sequenced CDR3 bases are TGCGCCAGCAGCTTGGATCGGACAGGGGAACGTCAGCCC. Its translation is CASSLDRTGERQP. The whole CDR3 protein is CASSLDRTGERQPQHF. Together with reference TRBV5-1 and TRBJ1-5, the CDR3 gives the full variable domain: KAGVTQTPRYLIKTRGQQVTLSCSPISGHRSVSWYQQTPGQGLQFLFEYFSETQRNKGNFPGRFSGRQFSNSRSEMNVSTLELGDSALYLCASSLDRTGERQPQHFGDGTRLSIL.